This T cell receptor (beta chain) is drawn from a study of glioma-infiltrating T cells. Germline CDR1 is MDHEN and CDR2 is SYDVKM. The CDR3 loop spans 16 amino acids. Trimming stripped 3 bases from V and 3 bases from J, with 17 bases between. Using RNA template, CDR3s of TCR alpha and beta were amplified with iRepertoire arm-PCR. TCRdb used MiXCR to reprocess the multiplex PCR reads, holding one entry per CDR3 protein. The data hold some 16,000 distinct CDR3 sequences, with more than 45% observed a single time. The sequence was collected from a human donor with low-grade glioma or glioblastoma, undergoing nonglioma brain surgery, or in good health (not recorded which). This chain uses TRBV28 with TRBJ1-1, with D perhaps TRBD1 (6 bases). Sequences were obtained from glioma tissue, nonneoplastic brain tissue, or PBMCs (not recorded which). The CDR3 spells CASSLALGGGDTEAFF. The CDR3 bases are TGTGCCAGCAGTTTGGCCCTAGGGGGAGGGGACACTGAAGCTTTCTTT.